These T cell receptor beta chains were read from a single sample in a study of Ad26.COV2.S vaccination and SARS-CoV-2 variants. The data were produced by immunoSEQ multiplex PCR, yet TCRdb's version contains in-frame clones alone and is incomplete. The sample has 350,000 to 450,000 clones, around nine tenths seen once. Sample: peripheral blood, taken in a trial of Ad26.COV2.S vaccine versus placebo. The receptors stem from a person between 18 and 59 years old who received the Ad26.COV2.S COVID-19 vaccine or a placebo. Each CDR3 is given with its conserved first and last residue. A D gene is named only where the DNA matches it firmly. Only some rows state a clone size, as once, few, many or a class for expanded clones.

size | J | D | V | CDR3 | DNA
- | TRBJ1-1 | - | TRBV4-1 | CASSQDRRAGTAEAFF | TGCGCCAGCAGCCAAGATCGCAGGGCCGGGACCGCTGAAGCTTTCTTT
- | TRBJ2-6 | - | TRBV28 | CASREAGANVLTF | TGTGCCAGCAGAGAAGCTGGGGCCAACGTCCTGACTTTC
- | TRBJ2-3 | TRBD2 | TRBV3-1/TRBV3-2 | CASSQDGGSWVDTQYF | TGTGCCAGCAGCCAAGACGGCGGGAGTTGGGTAGATACGCAGTATTTT
- | TRBJ2-7 | TRBD1 | TRBV19 | CASSAGTGQGYEQYF | TGTGCCAGTAGTGCAGGGACAGGTCAAGGGTACGAGCAGTACTTC
- | TRBJ1-4 | - | TRBV30 | CAWSVRGEKLFF | TGTGCCTGGAGTGTACGCGGTGAAAAACTGTTTTTT
- | TRBJ2-7 | TRBD1 | TRBV28 | CASSFKGAREQYF | TGTGCCAGCAGTTTTAAGGGGGCGAGGGAGCAGTACTTC
once | TRBJ2-7 | TRBD2 | TRBV25-1 | CASAGPKLAGGWEQYF | TGTGCCAGCGCAGGCCCCAAACTAGCGGGAGGGTGGGAGCAGTACTTC
- | TRBJ2-2 | TRBD1 | TRBV7-3 | CASSLGQVNTGELFF | TGTGCCAGCAGCTTAGGACAGGTGAACACCGGGGAGCTGTTTTTT
once | TRBJ1-6 | - | TRBV30 | CAWTKSNNSPLHF | TGTGCCTGGACTAAATCGAATAATTCACCCCTCCACTTT
- | TRBJ2-7 | - | TRBV5-4 | CASSREPADRSYEQYF | TGTGCCAGCAGCCGGGAACCGGCGGACCGCTCCTACGAGCAGTACTTC
- | TRBJ2-3 | TRBD2 | TRBV28 | CASSLTRLAGALDTQYF | TGTGCCAGCAGTTTAACCCGGCTAGCGGGAGCATTAGATACGCAGTATTTT
- | TRBJ2-5 | - | TRBV18 | CASSPPRDGTAQETQYF | TGTGCCAGCTCACCACCGAGGGACGGGACGGCCCAAGAGACCCAGTACTTC
few | TRBJ1-4 | - | TRBV10-3 | CAISEGGAGEKLFF | TGTGCCATCAGTGAAGGGGGGGCAGGGGAAAAACTGTTTTTT
few | TRBJ2-2 | TRBD2 | TRBV2 | CASRRTSGGTGELFF | TGTGCCAGCAGGCGGACTAGCGGGGGCACCGGGGAGCTGTTTTTT
- | TRBJ2-1 | TRBD2 | TRBV7-9 | CASSLVPSGLEQFF | TGTGCCAGCAGCTTAGTCCCTAGCGGCCTTGAGCAGTTCTTC
- | TRBJ1-2 | TRBD1 | TRBV30 | CAWSLGQVTSF | TGTGCCTGGAGTTTAGGACAGGTTACCTCATTC
- | TRBJ2-2 | - | TRBV28 | CASSLLWQGDWVGELFF | TGTGCCAGCAGTTTATTGTGGCAGGGTGACTGGGTCGGGGAGCTGTTTTTT
- | TRBJ2-2 | - | TRBV5-4 | CASSAVENTGELFF | TGTGCCAGCAGCGCCGTGGAGAACACCGGGGAGCTGTTTTTT
- | TRBJ2-1 | - | TRBV13 | CASSLFPPSLGPGNEQFF | TGTGCCAGCAGCTTATTCCCCCCCTCACTGGGACCAGGTAATGAGCAGTTCTTC
- | TRBJ2-7 | TRBD2 | TRBV20-1 | CSASSLAGDHEQYF | TGCAGTGCTAGTTCGCTAGCGGGAGACCACGAGCAGTACTTC
- | TRBJ2-5 | TRBD1 | TRBV6-5 | CASSRGTGEETQYF | TGTGCCAGCAGCCGCGGGACAGGGGAAGAGACCCAGTACTTC
few | TRBJ1-5 | - | TRBV28 | CASSLLGNQPQHF | TGTGCCAGCAGTTTACTGGGCAATCAGCCCCAGCATTTT
- | TRBJ1-2 | TRBD1 | TRBV2 | CASSYQQGPRYGYTF | TGTGCCAGCAGCTACCAACAGGGGCCGCGTTATGGCTACACCTTC
once | TRBJ2-7 | - | TRBV5-1 | CASSRGQTYTYEQYF | TGCGCCAGCAGCCGAGGACAGACTTATACCTACGAGCAGTACTTC
- | TRBJ2-3 | - | TRBV12-3/TRBV12-4 | CASRGLSTDTQYF | TGTGCCAGCAGAGGACTTAGCACAGATACGCAGTATTTT
- | TRBJ1-5 | - | TRBV6-6 | CASTEAGNSNQPQHF | TGTGCCAGCACCGAAGCTGGGAATAGCAATCAGCCCCAGCATTTT
- | TRBJ2-2 | - | TRBV11-2 | CASSLGVAGELFF | TGTGCCAGCAGCTTAGGAGTGGCCGGGGAGCTGTTTTTT
- | TRBJ1-1 | - | TRBV10-3 | CAIAPGTPNTEAFF | TGTGCCATAGCACCCGGGACACCGAACACTGAAGCTTTCTTT
- | TRBJ1-6 | - | TRBV28 | CASSLMAVPNSPLHF | TGTGCCAGCAGTTTGATGGCAGTCCCTAATTCACCCCTCCACTTT
- | TRBJ1-2 | - | TRBV28 | CASSGPDRNYGYTF | TGTGCCAGCAGTGGGCCGGACCGTAACTATGGCTACACCTTC
- | TRBJ2-7 | - | TRBV29-1 | CSVGDVSGEQYF | TGCAGCGTTGGAGACGTATCGGGCGAGCAGTACTTC
- | TRBJ2-3 | TRBD2 | TRBV5-4 | CASSAPSGAGAITDTQYF | TGTGCCAGCAGCGCCCCTTCGGGAGCGGGAGCTATCACAGATACGCAGTATTTT
- | TRBJ2-1 | - | TRBV7-2 | CASSLEGGSYNEQFF | TGTGCCAGCAGCTTAGAGGGGGGCTCCTACAATGAGCAGTTCTTC
once | TRBJ2-7 | TRBD1 | TRBV29-1 | CSVARTGPYEQYF | TGCAGCGTTGCGAGGACAGGGCCCTACGAGCAGTACTTC
- | TRBJ2-1 | TRBD2 | TRBV28 | CASTLLAGALNEQFF | TGTGCCAGCACCCTACTAGCGGGAGCGTTAAATGAGCAGTTCTTC
- | TRBJ1-2 | - | TRBV29-1 | CSVEPPTYGYTF | TGCAGCGTTGAGCCCCCAACCTATGGCTACACCTTC
- | TRBJ2-7 | TRBD2 | TRBV5-4 | CASSGPSGTYEQYF | TGTGCCAGCAGCGGGCCTAGCGGGACCTACGAGCAGTACTTC
- | TRBJ1-5 | - | TRBV28 | CASSLPGTLGAQPQHF | TGTGCCAGCAGTTTACCCGGGACACTTGGGGCTCAGCCCCAGCATTTT
- | TRBJ2-3 | - | TRBV3-1/TRBV3-2 | CASRKGTDTQYF | TGTGCCAGCAGAAAAGGCACAGATACGCAGTATTTT
- | TRBJ1-1 | TRBD1 | TRBV6-5 | CASSRTGGEAFF | TGTGCCAGCAGTCGCACAGGGGGTGAAGCTTTCTTT
- | TRBJ2-5 | - | TRBV5-1 | CASSLESGPQETQYF | TGCGCCAGCAGCTTGGAGAGCGGGCCCCAAGAGACCCAGTACTTC
- | TRBJ1-3 | - | TRBV7-9 | CASSTSQSSGNTIYF | TGTGCCAGCAGCACCTCACAGAGCTCTGGAAACACCATATATTTT
- | TRBJ2-2 | - | TRBV5-6 | CASSLAGRTVNTGELFF | TGTGCCAGCAGCTTGGCCGGAAGGACGGTGAACACCGGGGAGCTGTTTTTT
- | TRBJ2-1 | - | TRBV6-5 | CASGGPQQFF | TGTGCCAGCGGGGGACCACAGCAGTTCTTC
- | TRBJ1-1 | - | TRBV11-3 | CASSRSTENTEAFF | TGTGCCAGCAGCCGATCGACAGAGAACACTGAAGCTTTCTTT